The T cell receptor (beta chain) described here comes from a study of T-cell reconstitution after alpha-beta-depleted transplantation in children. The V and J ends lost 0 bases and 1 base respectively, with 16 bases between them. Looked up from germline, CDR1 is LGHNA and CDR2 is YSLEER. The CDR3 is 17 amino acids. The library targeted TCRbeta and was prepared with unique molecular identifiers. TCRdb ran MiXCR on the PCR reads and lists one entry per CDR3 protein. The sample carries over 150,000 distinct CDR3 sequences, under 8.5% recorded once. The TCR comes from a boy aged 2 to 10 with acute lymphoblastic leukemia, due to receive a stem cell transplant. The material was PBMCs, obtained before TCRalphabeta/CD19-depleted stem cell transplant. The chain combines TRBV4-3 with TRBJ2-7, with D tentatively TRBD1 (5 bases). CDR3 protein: CASSQETWAGSSYEQYF. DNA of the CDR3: TGCGCCAGCAGCCAAGAAACCTGGGCAGGGTCTTCCTACGAGCAGTACTTC.